This TCR beta chain was profiled in a study of shared clonotypes between healthy human individuals. TCRdb's copy holds only in-frame clones and misses some; the assay was immunoSEQ multiplex PCR. The table records 2,500,000 or so clones, 85% to 95% of them present only once. Material for sequencing was naive CD4+ T cells from PBMCs. This sample's subset: CD45RA+ positively selected. This clonotype originated in a young man in good health. Some clones in this sample may be carry-over from other donors' samples.

The CDR3 sequence: CASRLRQGDTGELFF. The CDR3 nucleotides read TGTGCCAGCAGACTCAGACAGGGTGACACCGGGGAGCTGTTTTTT. The chain recombines TRBV27 with TRBJ2-2; 7 nucleotides align to TRBD1. With 6 bases clipped from V and 3 bases from J, the junction kept 7 bases outside the gene matches. This CDR3 region has 15 residues. The germline V gene encodes CDR1 MNHEY and CDR2 SMNVEV (reference sequence).